A single sample is the source of the 28 T cell receptor beta chains below, sequenced in a study of T cell responses to AZD1222 COVID-19 vaccine. Sequencing was performed with immunoSEQ multiplex PCR; in TCRdb, only in-frame clones are kept and a portion is missing. Found here are under 130,000 clones, 82% of them singletons; the top ten hold 5%. The specimen was peripheral blood, collected on day 0 of AZD1222 vaccination. All receptors derive from an adult in good health.

The genes are TRBV10-3 and TRBJ1-1; D ambiguous. Germline CDR1 is ENHRY and CDR2 is SYGVKD. The germline V and J ends were trimmed by 11 bases and 4 bases, with 17 bases remaining between them. The CDR3 totals 13 residues. The CDR3 sequence is CAAQHLPSTEAFF. The CDR3 DNA sequence: TGTGCCGCCCAACATCTCCCGAGCACTGAAGCTTTCTTT.

The V gene is TRBV19, the J gene TRBJ1-1; D unclear. CDR1 is LNHDA, CDR2 SQIVND, per germline (reference sequence). The CDR3 has 13 amino acids. The V end was cut by 5 bases, the J end by 5 bases, with 12 bases between. The CDR3 DNA reads TGTGCCAGTAGTCAAGCGGGGAGGACTGAAGCTTTCTTT. Protein product: CASSQAGRTEAFF.

The chain has TRBV2 and TRBJ1-4, with D unresolved. The V end lost 9 bases, the J end lost 0 bases, and 8 bases lay between the germline ends. Germline CDR1 SNHLY, CDR2 FYNNEI. CDR3 length: 13 residues. The CDR3 nucleotides are TGTGCCAGTCCGGTAGCAACTAATGAAAAACTGTTTTTT. This gives the protein CASPVATNEKLFF.

The chain uses TRBV7-2 and TRBJ1-1; 8 bases agree with TRBD1. Germline values: CDR1 SGHTA, CDR2 FQGNSA. After removal of 5 bases from V and 2 bases from J, the junction contained 13 bases not matched to a gene. The CDR3 is 17 residues long. CDR3 sequence: CASSGRTGRARNTEAFF. Here the CDR3 DNA reads TGTGCCAGCAGCGGGAGGACAGGGCGAGCCCGAAACACTGAAGCTTTCTTT. Full variable domain (outside the CDR3, taken from reference TRBV7-2 and TRBJ1-1): GAGVSQSPSNKVTEKGKDVELRCDPISGHTALYWYRQSLGQGLEFLIYFQGNSAPDKSGLPSDRFSAERTGGSVSTLTIQRTQQEDSAVYLCASSGRTGRARNTEAFFGQGTRLTVV.

The chain has TRBV4-3 and TRBJ2-5, with D uncertain. V was pared by 0 bases and J by 7 bases, with 9 bases between. Per germline, CDR1 LGHNA and CDR2 YSLEER. The CDR3 has 13 residues. The CDR3 spells CASSQDGSGTQYF. The CDR3 DNA reads as TGCGCCAGCAGCCAAGATGGGTCGGGGACCCAGTACTTC.

The CDR3 region is CASRKPQGAGDYGYTF. The CDR3 bases are TGTGCCAGCAGAAAACCGCAGGGAGCGGGGGACTATGGCTACACCTTC. The gene calls are TRBV28 and TRBJ1-2, with D possibly matching TRBD1 (5 bases). V was clipped by 6 bases and J by 3 bases, with 20 bases between them. CDR1 is MDHEN, CDR2 SYDVKM, per germline. The CDR3 covers 16 residues.

The chain joins TRBV13 to TRBJ2-6; D is ambiguous. Germline V gene data show CDR1 as PRHDT and CDR2 as FYEKMQ (reference sequence). V lost 3 bases to trimming and J lost 2 bases, with 8 bases between them. The CDR3 runs to 15 residues. In nucleotides, the CDR3 is TGTGCCAGCAGCTTGGTGGGGACTGGGGCCAACGTCCTGACTTTC. Amino acid sequence: CASSLVGTGANVLTF.

The chain has TRBV2 and TRBJ1-2; TRBD1 might be the D (6 bases). With 5 bases removed from V and 5 bases from J, the gap between germline ends came to 12 bases. The CDR3 consists of 13 residues. Germline lookup yields CDR1 SNHLY and CDR2 FYNNEI. CDR3 protein: CASSFDRLYGYTF. The CDR3 DNA reads TGTGCCAGCAGTTTTGACAGGTTGTATGGCTACACCTTC.

This chain links TRBV7-2 with TRBJ1-3, with TRBD1 identical over 8 bases. Trimming at V came to 5 bases and at J to 0 bases, leaving 6 bases not matched to a gene. The CDR3 contains 16 residues. The germline CDR1 and CDR2 sequences are SGHTA and FQGNSA. The CDR3 DNA is TGTGCCAGCAGCGCACGGACAGGGAACTCTGGAAACACCATATATTTT. Its translation is CASSARTGNSGNTIYF.

The rearrangement uses TRBV6-4 and TRBJ2-6; 7 nucleotides agree with TRBD1. In germline, CDR1 is MRHNA, CDR2 SNTAGT. J lost 0 bases, V lost 5 bases, and 1 base had no gene match. CDR3 length: 15 amino acids. CDR3 coding DNA: TGTGCCAGCAGTAGGGACAGCTCTGGGGCCAACGTCCTGACTTTC. This encodes CASSRDSSGANVLTF.

V gene TRBV19 combines with J gene TRBJ2-7; a weak D match, TRBD2 (7 bases). Germline CDR1 is LNHDA and CDR2 is SQIVND (reference sequence). Trimming stripped 9 bases from V and 12 bases from J, with 12 bases between. The CDR3 consists of 9 residues. CDR3 sequence reads: CASLGGGYF. The CDR3, as DNA: TGTGCCAGCCTAGGGGGGGGGTACTTC.

The chain uses TRBV2 and TRBJ2-3; D is unresolved. CDR3 length: 14 amino acids. V dropped 4 bases and J dropped 7 bases, with 15 bases sitting between them. Germline loops: CDR1 SNHLY, CDR2 FYNNEI. The CDR3 here is CASSGAADYYTQYF. The CDR3, as DNA: TGTGCCAGCAGTGGGGCAGCTGATTACTATACGCAGTATTTT.

The gene calls are TRBV9 and TRBJ2-3; 8 positions match TRBD2. Germline CDR1 reads SGDLS; CDR2 reads YYNGEE. V dropped 0 bases and J dropped 6; count of bases not matched to a gene: 9. The CDR3 is 16 residues long. The CDR3 spells CASSVDGSGAPDTQYF. CDR3 bases: TGTGCCAGCAGCGTAGACGGTAGCGGGGCGCCTGATACGCAGTATTTT.

The chain recombines TRBV6-1 with TRBJ1-6, with D uncertain. Germline CDR1 and CDR2: MNHNS and SASEGT. The CDR3 has 14 residues. V was cut by 3 bases and J by 11 bases, with 14 bases left in between. In DNA, the CDR3 is TGTGCCAGCAGTGAGGCGGCCCCGAGTCCACCCCTCCACTTT. Its translation: CASSEAAPSPPLHF.

The rearrangement uses TRBV5-4 and TRBJ1-4; tentatively, D is TRBD1 (5 bases). This CDR3 contains 15 residues. Looked up from germline, CDR1 is SGHNT and CDR2 is YYREEE (reference sequence). V dropped 4 bases and J dropped 7 bases, with 17 bases sitting between them. The CDR3 region is CASSPAGVGSEKLFF. CDR3 DNA sequence: TGTGCCAGCAGCCCGGCGGGGGTTGGCAGTGAAAAACTGTTTTTT.

Only a few counts were recorded for this clone. The chain couples TRBV7-2 to TRBJ2-7; D not resolved. Germline V CDR1 and CDR2: SGHTA, FQGNSA. Trimming stripped 5 bases from V and 0 bases from J, with 8 bases between. The CDR3 is 13 residues long. This CDR3 reads CASSTSISYEQYF. The CDR3 nucleotides read TGTGCCAGCAGCACCTCTATCTCCTACGAGCAGTACTTC.

The chain combines TRBV6-1 with TRBJ2-4, with 8 bases matching TRBD2. Germline CDR1 reads MNHNS; CDR2 reads SASEGT. V trimming: 0 bases; J trimming: 7 bases; junction bases outside the gene matches: 5. The CDR3 totals 15 residues. The CDR3 region has the DNA TGTGCCAGCAGTGAAGCGGGACTAGGATCCAACATTCAGTACTTC. Residues: CASSEAGLGSNIQYF.

J is TRBJ1-5 and V is TRBV5-1; 9 positions match TRBD1. The germline V gene has CDR1 SGHRS and CDR2 YFSETQ. The CDR3 is 18 amino acids. Trimming took 1 base from V and 2 from J; bases not matched to a gene: 10. The CDR3 region has the DNA TGCGCCAGCAGCTTGATTCAGGACAGGGGAGTTGGCAATCAGCCCCAGCATTTT. Protein product: CASSLIQDRGVGNQPQHF.

The CDR3 coding sequence is TGTGCCAGCAGTGACGGGACCTCTAGCACAGATACGCAGTATTTT. It codes for CASSDGTSSTDTQYF. This chain links TRBV6-4 with TRBJ2-3; the D gene could be TRBD1 or TRBD2 (5 bases each). Germline-derived CDR1 and CDR2 are MRHNA and SNTAGT. V lost 2 bases to trimming and J lost 0 bases, with 9 bases between them. This CDR3 comprises 15 residues.

The sample holds one count of this clone. The V call is TRBV6-1, the J call TRBJ1-2, with 7 positions matching TRBD1. Germline-derived CDR1 and CDR2 are MNHNS and SASEGT. The junction had 5 bases not matched to a gene; V was cut back by 2 bases and J by 5 bases. The CDR3 contains 14 residues. DNA of the CDR3: TGTGCCAGCAGTGAACGGACAGGCATATATGGCTACACCTTC. This translates into CASSERTGIYGYTF.

This clone has a handful of counts. This chain uses TRBV4-3 with TRBJ2-2; tentative D call: TRBD2 (5 bases). The CDR3 spans 15 residues. Germline CDR1 reads LGHNA; CDR2 reads YSLEER. Trimming shortened V by 1 base and J by 7 bases, and 13 bases separated the two germline ends. The CDR3 region has the DNA TGCGCCAGCAGCCAAGGTGCGACTACTGTCGGGGAGCTGTTTTTT. This sequence encodes CASSQGATTVGELFF.

The J gene is TRBJ1-1, the V gene TRBV2; D perhaps matches TRBD1 (6 bases). Trimming removed 6 bases from V and 4 bases from J, with 12 bases in between. There are 13 residues in the CDR3. The germline gives CDR1 SNHLY, CDR2 FYNNEI. The CDR3 spells CASRREGGTEAFF. In nucleotides, the CDR3 is TGTGCCAGCAGACGGGAAGGGGGCACTGAAGCTTTCTTT.

The gene calls are TRBV12-3 or TRBV12-4 and TRBJ2-7, with a possible D match to TRBD2 (5 bases). Trimming cost V 5 bases and J 6 bases, with 11 bases left between them. This CDR3 has 12 residues. The CDR3 is CASSLTRSEQYF. CDR3 bases: TGTGCCAGCAGTCTCACTAGGAGCGAGCAGTACTTC.

This chain uses TRBV10-3 with TRBJ2-2, with a possible D match to TRBD1 (6 bases). The CDR3 length is 16 residues. The germline V and J ends were trimmed by 4 bases and 1 base, with 13 bases remaining between them. The germline CDR1 and CDR2 sequences are ENHRY and SYGVKD. The CDR3 region is CAISGVGQRNTGELFF. CDR3 bases: TGTGCCATCAGTGGCGTCGGACAGAGGAACACCGGGGAGCTGTTTTTT.

Here the CDR3 DNA reads TGTGCCAGCTCACCCGAAAATACGCAGGGGCAGGATCAGCCCCAGCATTTT. It is translated as CASSPENTQGQDQPQHF. The chain joins TRBV18 to TRBJ1-5; possible D gene TRBD1, 6 bases. V was cut by 3 bases and J by 5 bases, with 20 bases left in between. The CDR3 has 17 residues. In germline, CDR1 is KGHSH, CDR2 LQKENI.

The CDR3: CASSPQLGSGEQYF. The CDR3 DNA follows: TGTGCCAGCAGTCCCCAACTTGGGTCTGGCGAGCAGTACTTC. The chain links TRBV7-2 to TRBJ2-7; D not certain. The CDR3 extends over 14 amino acids. V dropped 6 bases and J dropped 6 bases, with 18 bases sitting between them. Germline loops: CDR1 SGHTA, CDR2 FQGNSA.

The rearrangement links TRBV4-3 to TRBJ1-2; D is possibly TRBD1 (5 bases). CDR1 and CDR2 (germline): LGHNA, YSLEER. Trimming pared 6 bases from V and 7 bases from J, leaving 21 bases between. CDR3 length equals 15 residues. Here the CDR3 reads CASSYRQLQPRGYTF. CDR3 nucleotide sequence: TGCGCCAGCAGTTACCGACAGCTTCAACCCCGTGGCTACACCTTC.

The rearrangement joins TRBV29-1 to TRBJ2-5; TRBD1 matches at 7 bases. J was trimmed by 6 bases and V by 6 bases; bases with no gene match: 4. The CDR3 is 11 amino acids. Per germline, CDR1 SQVTM and CDR2 ANQGSEA. In DNA, the CDR3 is TGCAGCGTAAGACAGGGACAGACCCAGTACTTC. This gives the protein CSVRQGQTQYF.